This TCR beta chain originates from a study of T-cell reconstitution after alpha-beta-depleted transplantation in children. Researchers prepared the TCRbeta library using unique molecular identifiers, the study reports. Each CDR3 protein is one row after TCRdb ran MiXCR on the PCR reads. Of a few hundred thousand distinct CDR3 sequences in the sample, around 20% were seen once. This TCR was sampled from a human donor who donated a stem cell graft to a child with acute lymphoblastic leukemia. The sequencing used PBMCs from the stem cell graft donor, collected from the stem cell graft.

The CDR3 DNA is TGCGCCAGCACCAATTGGGCGGGGAACTATGGCTACACCTTC. Translation: CASTNWAGNYGYTF. The chain employs TRBV5-1 and TRBJ1-2; D remains unclear. The CDR3 contains 14 residues. Germline CDR1 and CDR2: SGHRS and YFSETQ. Trimming removed 6 bases from V and 2 bases from J, with 14 bases in between.